Listed below are T cell receptor beta chains from one sample, sequenced in a study of T-cell reconstitution after alpha-beta-depleted transplantation in children. Each CDR3 protein is one row after TCRdb ran MiXCR on the PCR reads. The sample has around 250,000 distinct CDR3 sequences; roughly a quarter are singletons. The sample here was PBMCs, taken before TCRalphabeta/CD19-depleted stem cell transplant. All receptors come from a girl aged 2-9 years with Fanconi anemia, due to receive a stem cell transplant. Each CDR3 is given with its conserved first and last residue. The D gene is left open where the match is weak. Only part of the rows carry a size: once, few, many, or a class if the clone is expanded.

TRBJ1-1,TRBV12-3/TRBV12-4,NA,many,TGTGCCAGCAGCGAAAGGGGACCAGTGGACACTGAAGCTTTCTTT,CASSERGPVDTEAFF
TRBJ2-7,TRBV20-1,TRBD2,few,TGCAGTGCTAGAATGGCTACTAGCGGGGAGGGCGAGCAGTACTTC,CSARMATSGEGEQYF
TRBJ2-5,TRBV5-1,NA,NA,TGCGCCAGCAGCTTGGGACTTACCTCAGAGACCCAGTACTTC,CASSLGLTSETQYF
TRBJ2-3,TRBV20-1,NA,NA,TGCAGTGCTCCACGACGGGGGCCAGTAAGCACAGATACGCAGTATTTT,CSAPRRGPVSTDTQYF
TRBJ2-3,TRBV24-1,TRBD1,many,TGTGCCACCAGTGACCCGGACAGGGAAGGAGATACGCAGTATTTT,CATSDPDREGDTQYF
TRBJ2-1,TRBV6-5,NA,NA,TGTGCCAGCAGTTACTCGTCCGTCGACAGCTACAATGAGCAGTTCTTC,CASSYSSVDSYNEQFF
TRBJ2-7,TRBV14,NA,NA,TGTGCCAGCAGCCAAGATACGGCGGCGGAAGCACACTACGAGCAGTACTTC,CASSQDTAAEAHYEQYF
TRBJ2-7,TRBV20-1,TRBD1,many,TGCAGTGCTAGAGACCCAAGGACAGGGAGCTACGAGCAGTACTTC,CSARDPRTGSYEQYF
TRBJ2-7,TRBV28,TRBD2,NA,TGTGCCAGCGGTCCCGGGGGGATGTTGTACGAGCAGTACTTC,CASGPGGMLYEQYF
TRBJ2-5,TRBV29-1,NA,NA,TGCAGCGTTGAACGGGACATTCCGTTCAGTCGGAGGGAGACCCAGTACTTC,CSVERDIPFSRRETQYF
TRBJ1-2,TRBV3-1,NA,NA,TGTGCCAGCAGCCAAGTCTTGGGCTCTGACTATGGCTACACCTTC,CASSQVLGSDYGYTF
TRBJ2-1,TRBV12-3/TRBV12-4,TRBD2,many,TGTGCCAGCAGTTCTAGCGGGAGAGGAAATGAGCAGTTCTTC,CASSSSGRGNEQFF
TRBJ2-1,TRBV29-1,NA,many,TGCAGCGTTGTCCAGGACAATGAGCAGTTCTTC,CSVVQDNEQFF
TRBJ2-3,TRBV30,TRBD1,many,TGTGCCTGGGGGCCGGGACAGTCTAGCACAGATACGCAGTATTTT,CAWGPGQSSTDTQYF
TRBJ2-2,TRBV10-1,NA,NA,TGCGCCAGCTCTGAATTAACGGCCGGGGAGCTGTTTTTT,CASSELTAGELFF
TRBJ2-5,TRBV11-2,TRBD2,few,TGTGCCAGCAGCACGCCGGGACTAGCGGGGGAGACCCAGTACTTC,CASSTPGLAGETQYF
TRBJ2-4,TRBV29-1,TRBD1,NA,TGCAGCGTTGAAAGGGGACAGGCAAACATTCAGTACTTC,CSVERGQANIQYF
TRBJ2-5,TRBV20-1,NA,many,TGCAGTGCTAGATTTTTGGAGACCCAGTACTTC,CSARFLETQYF
TRBJ2-1,TRBV29-1,NA,NA,TGCAGCTCTGAGGGGCAGGGTTGGGGCAATGAGCAGTTCTTC,CSSEGQGWGNEQFF
TRBJ2-1,TRBV6-1,TRBD1,NA,TGTGCCAGCAGTATGGACAGGTGGAATGAGCAGTTCTTC,CASSMDRWNEQFF
TRBJ2-4,TRBV27,NA,NA,TGCACCAGCAGGAGCTGGCGGTTTTGGGCCAAAAACATTCAGTACTTC,CTSRSWRFWAKNIQYF
TRBJ2-1,TRBV20-1,TRBD2,NA,TGCAGTGCTAGTATTTCGCTAGCGGGAACGTCCTTC,CSASISLAGTSF
TRBJ1-1,TRBV20-1,NA,few,TGCAGTGCTAGATCAGCGGGGGGTGGGAACACTGAAGCTTTCTTT,CSARSAGGGNTEAFF
TRBJ2-1,TRBV7-2,NA,many,TGTGCCAGCAGCTTTCGGGCGGTTGCACCCTCCCGCAATGAGCAGTTCTTC,CASSFRAVAPSRNEQFF
TRBJ2-7,TRBV7-2,NA,NA,TGTGCCAGCAGCCTGGGACGCCTCTACGAGCAGTACTTC,CASSLGRLYEQYF
TRBJ2-7,TRBV21-1,NA,few,TGTGCCAGCAGCCCCACTAGCGGGGGGCTCCTTCCCTACGAGCAGTACTTC,CASSPTSGGLLPYEQYF
TRBJ2-2,TRBV20-1,TRBD2,few,TGCAGTGCGCCTCGACTAGCGGCGAACACCGGGGAGCTGTTTTTT,CSAPRLAANTGELFF
TRBJ2-7,TRBV20-1,NA,NA,TGCAGTGCTGCAAGACGACAGGATTACTACGAGCAGTACTTC,CSAARRQDYYEQYF
TRBJ2-1,TRBV20-1,TRBD2,many,TGCAGTGCTAGAAGGGTAGCGGGGAAATACAATGAGCAGTTCTTC,CSARRVAGKYNEQFF
TRBJ2-7,TRBV28,TRBD1,few,TGTGCCAGCAGTTCAATCCGACAGGGAGCCTACGAGCAGTACTTC,CASSSIRQGAYEQYF
TRBJ2-5,TRBV10-3,TRBD2,NA,TGTGCCATCAGTGGGACTAGCGGGAGGGCCCGCGAGACCCAGTACTTC,CAISGTSGRARETQYF
TRBJ1-2,TRBV12-3/TRBV12-4,NA,many,TGTGCCAGCAGTTCAAGGACACCTTATGGCTACACCTTC,CASSSRTPYGYTF
TRBJ2-1,TRBV20-1,TRBD1,NA,TGCAGTGCCTTCGGGACAGGGGGCGTTGAGCAGTTCTTC,CSAFGTGGVEQFF
TRBJ2-7,TRBV5-1,NA,NA,TGCGCCAGCAGCTTGGGGACTACCCCCTCCTACGAGCAGTACTTC,CASSLGTTPSYEQYF
TRBJ2-1,TRBV29-1,NA,NA,TGCAGCGTTAAGATGCGGGAGCAGTTCTTC,CSVKMREQFF
TRBJ2-7,TRBV12-3/TRBV12-4,NA,many,TGTGCCAGCAGCCCTACTCGCTTAGCCTACGAGCAGTACTTC,CASSPTRLAYEQYF
TRBJ2-7,TRBV29-1,TRBD2,few,TGCAGCGCTAATAGCGGGCCCTCCTACGAGCAGTACTTC,CSANSGPSYEQYF
TRBJ2-2,TRBV15,TRBD2,few,TGTGCCACCAGCAGAGATCCCGGGGGGGCCACCGGGGAGCTGTTTTTT,CATSRDPGGATGELFF
TRBJ2-1,TRBV20-1,NA,NA,TGCAGTGCTAGAGTCCCCTTGTACAATGAGCAGTTCTTC,CSARVPLYNEQFF
TRBJ2-1,TRBV20-1,NA,NA,TGCAGTGCTAAACAGAATAAGGTAGAGACCTACAATGAGCAGTTCTTC,CSAKQNKVETYNEQFF
TRBJ2-7,TRBV7-3,TRBD2,NA,TGTGCCAGCAGCTTAATAGCGGGACTAGCGGGTTACGAGCAGTACTTC,CASSLIAGLAGYEQYF
TRBJ1-1,TRBV20-1,TRBD1,NA,TGCAGTGCTGGAGGGGGCGCGGCACTAAACACTGAAGCTTTCTTT,CSAGGGAALNTEAFF
TRBJ1-1,TRBV20-1,TRBD1,many,TGCAGTGCTAGGTACAGGGGCATGGAAGCTTTCTTT,CSARYRGMEAFF
TRBJ2-7,TRBV20-1,TRBD2,many,TGCAGTGCTGGGACTAGCGTTTACGAGCAGTACTTC,CSAGTSVYEQYF
TRBJ1-2,TRBV20-1,NA,many,TGCAGTGTCCCTCCCGGACGGTTCTATGGCTACACCTTC,CSVPPGRFYGYTF
TRBJ2-7,TRBV24-1,TRBD1,NA,TGTGCCACCACTTCAGGACAGGACCACGAGCAGTACTTC,CATTSGQDHEQYF
TRBJ2-2,TRBV11-1,TRBD1,NA,TGTGCCAGCAGCTTATTTGTTTGGGGGAGAGGACAGGACTTTTCGTTACAGACCGGGGAGCTGTTTTTT,CASSLFVWGRGQDFSLQTGELFF
TRBJ2-1,TRBV2,TRBD1,few,TGTGCCAGCAGAAAACAGGGGGCGATTTACTACAATGAGCAGTTCTTC,CASRKQGAIYYNEQFF
TRBJ2-5,TRBV2,NA,once,TGTGCCAGCAGTGAGGGGGGTCGGGGGACCCAGTACTTC,CASSEGGRGTQYF
TRBJ2-7,TRBV20-1,TRBD2,few,TGCAGTGCTAGAGAGGGACTAGCCCCCTACGAGCAGTACTTC,CSAREGLAPYEQYF
TRBJ2-7,TRBV7-2,TRBD2,few,TGTGCCAGCAGCTTAGATGGCGGGGGGAGCTCCTACGAGCAGTACTTC,CASSLDGGGSSYEQYF
TRBJ2-1,TRBV5-1,TRBD1,NA,TGCGCCAGCCGCTTCTTACAGGGGGCTAATGAGCAGTTCTTC,CASRFLQGANEQFF
TRBJ2-7,TRBV10-3,NA,NA,TGTGCCAGCTCCGGGACCGTAGCCTACGAGCAGTACTTC,CASSGTVAYEQYF
TRBJ2-3,TRBV6-2/TRBV6-3,NA,few,TGTGCCAGCCGAACCAACACAGATACGCAGTATTTT,CASRTNTDTQYF